These 17 T cell receptor beta chains share one sample of origin, sequenced in a study of CD8+ T cells in alopecia areata. Specified treatment: oral pan-JAK inhibitor, 5-10 mg twice daily. Extracted from the samples, RNA was reverse transcribed into cDNA to serve as the sequencing template. Sequenced by immunoSEQ multiplex PCR; TCRdb stores in-frame clones only, minus some. Counted here are around 140,000 clones, nearly 55% occurring once; the ten biggest clones make up more than 15%. The sample consisted of CD8+ T cells sorted from blood, taken at week 4, from a patient treated with tofacitinib. Source of these receptors: a human donor with alopecia areata.

In this sample, this clone turned up a few times. The chain links TRBV19 to TRBJ1-1; D gene ambiguous. The CDR3 is made up of 10 amino acids. Trimming stripped 9 bases from V and 8 bases from J, with 10 bases between. Germline V gene data show CDR1 as LNHDA and CDR2 as SQIVND (reference sequence). In DNA, the CDR3 is TGTGCCAGCGGCCAACTCGAAGCTTTCTTT. Its translation is CASGQLEAFF.

The V and J genes are TRBV15 and TRBJ1-2; the D is unclear. V lost 9 bases and J 1 base, leaving 12 bases between the germline ends. From germline, CDR1 is LNHNV and CDR2 YYDKDF (reference sequence). The CDR3 sequence is 13 residues long. CDR3 loop: CATAERSNYGYTF. For the CDR3, the DNA is TGTGCCACAGCAGAGCGGAGTAACTATGGCTACACCTTC.

This clone was seen a handful of times. The chain couples TRBV29-1 to TRBJ2-7, with D hard to call. The germline CDR1 and CDR2 sequences are SQVTM and ANQGSEA. V lost 5 bases, J lost 1 base, and 12 bases lay in between. This CDR3 spans 13 amino acids. The CDR3 region is CSVSSRRSYEQYF. The CDR3 coding sequence is TGCAGCGTTAGCTCTAGGAGATCCTACGAGCAGTACTTC.

Of note for this clone: Other DNA sequences within the sample encode an identical CDR3. The chain couples TRBV30 to TRBJ1-1; no reliable D call. This CDR3 spans 11 amino acids. V dropped 2 bases and J dropped 3 bases, with 4 bases sitting between them. CDR1 and CDR2 (germline): GTSNPN, SVGIG (reference sequence). CDR3 residues: CAWSLDTEAFF. In nucleotides, the CDR3 is TGTGCCTGGAGTTTGGACACTGAAGCTTTCTTT.

The chain joins TRBV29-1 to TRBJ1-3; D gene ambiguous. The germline V gene encodes CDR1 SQVTM and CDR2 ANQGSEA. The V and J ends lost 6 bases and 2 bases respectively, with 11 bases between them. The CDR3 is 13 residues long. The CDR3: CSVTAGPGNTIYF. In nucleotides, the CDR3 is TGCAGCGTGACCGCCGGACCTGGAAACACCATATATTTT.

A few counts support this clone. The chain employs TRBV14 and TRBJ2-7; TRBD1 might be the D (6 bases). The germline V gene has CDR1 SGHDN and CDR2 FVKESK. The V and J ends lost 5 bases and 3 bases respectively, with 11 bases between them. The CDR3 loop spans 13 amino acids. This chain's CDR3 is CASSSWDIYEQYF. Written as DNA, the CDR3 is TGTGCCAGCAGCTCTTGGGACATCTACGAGCAGTACTTC. The full variable domain, completed using reference TRBV14 and TRBJ2-7, is EAGVTQFPSHSVIEKGQTVTLRCDPISGHDNLYWYRRVMGKEIKFLLHFVKESKQDESGMPNNRFLAERTGGTYSTLKVQPAELEDSGVYFCASSSWDIYEQYFGPGTRLTVT.

This clone was seen only a few times. The gene calls are TRBV5-6 and TRBJ1-4, with no clear D. CDR1 and CDR2 from the germline V gene are SGHDT and YYEEEE. The CDR3 has 14 residues. Trimming took off 0 bases at V and 3 bases at J, with 6 bases between the two ends. The CDR3: CASSLGQPNEKLFF. In DNA, the CDR3 is TGTGCCAGCAGCTTGGGGCAGCCTAATGAAAAACTGTTTTTT.

This clone was seen a few times. The chain links TRBV4-3 to TRBJ1-2; 10 bases line up with TRBD1. The germline CDR1 and CDR2 sequences are LGHNA and YSLEER. CDR3 size: 18 residues. V lost 0 bases to trimming and J lost 0 bases; unmatched junction nucleotides: 7. CDR3 protein: CASSQEEDRGTPNYGYTF. The CDR3 DNA is TGCGCCAGCAGCCAAGAAGAGGACAGGGGGACTCCTAACTATGGCTACACCTTC.

This clone was seen a few times. This sequence joins TRBV14 and TRBJ2-5; 12 bases fit TRBD2. The germline V gene has CDR1 SGHDN and CDR2 FVKESK. Unmatched junction bases numbered 8, after V lost 1 base and J lost 2 bases. The CDR3 spans 18 residues. DNA for the CDR3: TGTGCCAGCAGCCAAGGGGACCGACTAGCGGGGGTTCAAGAGACCCAGTACTTC. Encoded protein: CASSQGDRLAGVQETQYF.

This clone was recorded a few times. This chain connects TRBV10-3 to TRBJ2-7, with D perhaps TRBD1 (7 bases). In germline, CDR1 is ENHRY, CDR2 SYGVKD. The CDR3 runs 13 residues. The V end lost 6 bases, the J end lost 1 base, and 10 bases lay between the germline ends. The CDR3 region has the DNA TGTGCCATCAGGGAGGGACAGTCCTACGAGCAGTACTTC. Encoded protein: CAIREGQSYEQYF.

The table lists this clone with a few counts. Distinct nucleotide sequences in the sample also encode this CDR3. CDR3 in DNA: TGTGCCAGCAGCTTGGCCGGGGGCCAAGAGACCCAGTACTTC. Translation: CASSLAGGQETQYF. V gene TRBV5-4 combines with J gene TRBJ2-5; weak D call: TRBD2 (6 bases). Trimming left V 0 bases short and J 1 base short, with 7 bases between. Germline-derived CDR1 and CDR2 are SGHNT and YYREEE (reference sequence). The CDR3 spans 14 residues.

This rearrangement joins TRBV30 to TRBJ2-2; D is possibly TRBD2 (5 bases). CDR3 length: 12 amino acids. CDR1 and CDR2 from the germline V gene are GTSNPN and SVGIG (reference sequence). V dropped 4 bases and J dropped 4 bases, with 7 bases sitting between them. This chain's CDR3 is CAWTRGTGELFF. CDR3 DNA: TGTGCCTGGACCCGGGGCACCGGGGAGCTGTTTTTT. Drawing the rest from reference TRBV30 and TRBJ2-2, the complete variable domain is SQTIHQWPATLVQPVGSPLSLECTVEGTSNPNLYWYRQAAGRGLQLLFYSVGIGQISSEVPQNLSASRPQDRQFILSSKKLLLSDSGFYLCAWTRGTGELFFGEGSRLTVL.

The chain recombines TRBV27 with TRBJ2-5; 11 bases agree with TRBD2. V shed 5 bases, J shed 2 bases, and the junction held 4 bases outside the gene matches. This CDR3 region has 15 residues. Germline V gene lookup returns CDR1 MNHEY and CDR2 SMNVEV (reference sequence). The CDR3 DNA is TGTGCCAGCAGTATGACTAGCGGGGCACAAGAGACCCAGTACTTC. As protein: CASSMTSGAQETQYF.

This chain uses TRBV5-1 with TRBJ2-4; the match to TRBD1 covers 7 bases. The CDR3 sequence is 14 residues long. V lost 2 bases and J lost 7; bases outside the gene matches: 6. CDR1 and CDR2 from the germline V gene are SGHRS and YFSETQ. CDR3 protein: CASSLGTDRNIQYF. CDR3 in DNA: TGCGCCAGCAGCTTAGGGACAGACAGGAACATTCAGTACTTC.

The chain combines TRBV9 with TRBJ1-1, with 8 bases lining up with TRBD1. The CDR3 loop spans 15 amino acids. CDR1 SGDLS and CDR2 YYNGEE come from the germline V gene. The V segment lost 4 bases and the J segment 5 bases; nucleotides outside the gene matches: 10. CDR3 region: CASSSHDRGGTEAFF. The CDR3 bases are TGTGCCAGCAGCTCACATGACAGGGGAGGAACTGAAGCTTTCTTT.

This clone qualifies as medium-sized (0.01 to 0.1%). The gene calls are TRBV30 and TRBJ1-1; 7 bases line up with TRBD1. The CDR3 has 13 residues. V dropped 0 bases and J dropped 5; count of bases not matched to a gene: 3. Germline lookup yields CDR1 GTSNPN and CDR2 SVGIG (reference sequence). The DNA of the CDR3 is TGTGCCTGGAGTGTAGACAGGGAGACTGAAGCTTTCTTT. Protein sequence: CAWSVDRETEAFF. Filled out from reference TRBV30 and TRBJ1-1, the complete variable domain reads SQTIHQWPATLVQPVGSPLSLECTVEGTSNPNLYWYRQAAGRGLQLLFYSVGIGQISSEVPQNLSASRPQDRQFILSSKKLLLSDSGFYLCAWSVDRETEAFFGQGTRLTVV.

This clone has a single count. The chain has TRBV9 and TRBJ1-4; D not resolved. Per germline, CDR1 SGDLS and CDR2 YYNGEE. The CDR3 has 16 amino acids. With 3 bases removed from V and 8 bases from J, the gap between germline ends came to 20 bases. Here the CDR3 reads CASSAEQLVNEEKLFF. Here the CDR3 DNA reads TGTGCCAGCAGCGCAGAACAATTGGTAAATGAGGAAAAACTGTTTTTT.